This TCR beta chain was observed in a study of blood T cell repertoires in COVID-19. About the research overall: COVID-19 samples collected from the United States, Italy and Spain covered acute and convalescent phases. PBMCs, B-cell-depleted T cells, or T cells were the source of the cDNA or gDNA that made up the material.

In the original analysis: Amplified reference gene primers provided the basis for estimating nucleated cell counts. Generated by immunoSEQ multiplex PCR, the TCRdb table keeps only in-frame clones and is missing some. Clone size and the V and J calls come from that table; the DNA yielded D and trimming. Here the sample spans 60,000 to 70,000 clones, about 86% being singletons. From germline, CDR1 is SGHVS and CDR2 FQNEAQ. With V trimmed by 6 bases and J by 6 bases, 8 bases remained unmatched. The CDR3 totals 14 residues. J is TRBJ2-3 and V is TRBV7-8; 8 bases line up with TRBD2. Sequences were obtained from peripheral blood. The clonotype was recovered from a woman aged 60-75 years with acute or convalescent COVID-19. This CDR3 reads CASSYTTSDDTQYF. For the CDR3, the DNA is TGTGCCAGCAGTTATACGACTAGCGACGATACGCAGTATTTT.